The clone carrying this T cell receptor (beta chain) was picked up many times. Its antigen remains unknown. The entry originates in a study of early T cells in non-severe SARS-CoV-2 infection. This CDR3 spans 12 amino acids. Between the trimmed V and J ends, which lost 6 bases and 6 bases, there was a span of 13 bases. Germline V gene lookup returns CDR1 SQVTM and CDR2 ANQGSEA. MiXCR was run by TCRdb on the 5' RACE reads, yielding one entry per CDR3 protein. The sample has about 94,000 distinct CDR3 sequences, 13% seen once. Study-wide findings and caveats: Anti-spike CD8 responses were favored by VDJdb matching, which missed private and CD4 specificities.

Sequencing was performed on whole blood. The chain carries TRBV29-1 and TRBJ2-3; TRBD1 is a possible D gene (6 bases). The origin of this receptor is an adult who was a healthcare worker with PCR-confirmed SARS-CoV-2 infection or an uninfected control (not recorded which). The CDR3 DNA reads TGCAGCGTGACACAGGGTTTGGATACGCAGTATTTT. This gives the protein CSVTQGLDTQYF.